This entry describes one TCR beta chain. The antigen this receptor binds is unknown. The sample holds no much larger clone one base away, and base qualities are not on file. This record comes from a study of PD-1 blockade in classical Hodgkin lymphoma (dated by TCRdb to 2018 to 2021). For the wider study: Nivolumab dosing was 3 mg/kg intravenously every 2 weeks, continuing until either disease progression or unacceptable toxicity. A peripheral blood immune signature of response to PD-1 blockade in classical Hodgkin lymphoma was defined using TCR beta sequencing and CyTOF. Study-level results and caveats: A significant rise by C4D1 was seen in CD4+ but not CD8+ TCR diversity (p=0.0027 vs p=0.16), with the rise being most apparent in complete responders (p=0.02). Patients starting nivolumab less than 1 year after ASCT had lower diversity and were excluded from later analyses to avoid confounding by immune reconstitution. The study was limited to a single clinical trial cohort, and causes of repertoire differences, possibly disease activity or prior therapy, remained undefined. Baseline diversity similar to that of newly diagnosed patients was observed in trial patients achieving complete response, whereas significantly lower diversity was observed in partial responders and progressors. Baseline TCR diversity was reported to be lower in newly diagnosed patients than in healthy donors, and even lower in relapsed/refractory patients.

Including the terminal cysteine and phenylalanine, the CDR3 comprises 13 residues. Only CDR3 DNA remains: 39 bases, in frame from the first base. Unmatched junction bases come to 4, with V trimmed by 4 bases and J by 6 bases. In the germline V gene (reference sequence), CDR1 corresponds to SGHKS and CDR2 to YYEKEE. The sample's time point label, in plain terms: cycle 2 day 1 (C2D1) of nivolumab. Relapse after autologous stem cell transplantation had occurred in all trial patients, and cohorts A, B and C were distinguished by prior brentuximab vedotin exposure. The trial cohort was composed of 55 to 65 patients with relapsed/refractory classical Hodgkin lymphoma, for whom complete response, partial response or progressive disease was recorded as best overall response. Trial patients were treated with single-agent nivolumab in the multi-cohort phase II CheckMate 205 trial. An independent review committee assessed best overall response using the 2007 International Working Group response criteria. Trial PBMCs were collected immediately before nivolumab initiation (C1D1) and during therapy at cycle 2 day 1 and cycle 4 day 1. Peripheral blood was collected in 8 mL Vacutainer Cell Preparation Tubes, from which PBMCs were isolated by centrifugation and then cryopreserved.

Genomic DNA was extracted with the Qiagen DNeasy kit from unsorted PBMCs and from negatively selected CD4+ and CD8+ fractions. TCR beta CDR3 regions were subjected to amplification by immunoSEQ multiplex PCR with primers that anneal to V and J segments. A synthetic immune receptor repertoire was used to minimize amplification bias, and any remaining bias was removed computationally after sequencing. Per the original workflow: Repertoire diversity was quantified as the Shannon entropy index using custom Python scripts. Unsorted, CD4+ and CD8+ repertoires were examined separately, except in combined analyses, for which CD4+ and CD8+ sequences were merged in silico. Clonal expansion was defined as a frequency increase of at least 2-fold after treatment compared with C1D1, and clones undetected at baseline were assigned a pseudocount of 0.5. Clones with 0 or 1 copy at C1D1 were classified as singleton clones, and clones with 2 or more copies were classified as non-singleton clones. By matching protein sequences in sorted samples from the same patient, clones expanded in unsorted samples were annotated as CD4+, CD8+ or unknown. Wilcoxon tests were applied to paired samples to test diversity changes from C1D1 to C4D1. Entries here come from immuneACCESS through TCRdb and include only in-frame sequences with V and J called. Some clones fail to appear in such tables; in the studies checked, an unresolved V gene covers under half of the shortfall, and the cause of the remainder is unknown. That table is the source of V, J and clone size, and D and trimming were worked out from the DNA. The sample profile shows about 22,000 clones; about 78% of them were found once. The ten biggest clones cover 17% of the sample.

The chain uses TRBV5-5 and TRBJ2-1; 7 of the junction bases match TRBD1. Sequencing used peripheral blood mononuclear cells (PBMCs), obtained before the second cycle of nivolumab. The sequence derives from a human donor with classical Hodgkin lymphoma. The DNA sequence reads TGTGCCAGCAGCATAACAGGGGCCAATGAGCAGTTCTTC. Its protein product is CASSITGANEQFF.